This T cell receptor beta chain was profiled in a study of blood T cell repertoires in COVID-19. J was trimmed by 6 bases and V by 7 bases; bases with no gene match: 12. The germline gives CDR1 LNHDA, CDR2 SQIVND (reference sequence). This CDR3 region has 16 residues. Source study methods: Estimation of nucleated cell counts relied on the amplification of reference gene primers. Repertoires were generated with immunoSEQ multiplex PCR, while TCRdb's copy carries only in-frame clones and drops some. V, J and clone size are those of that table, while D and trimming were read from the DNA. This table holds roughly 100,000 clones, roughly 87% found once.

The TCR originated in a human donor in a cohort sampled during active COVID-19. Material for sequencing was peripheral blood. This rearrangement joins TRBV19 to TRBJ1-6, with 7 bases lining up with TRBD1. CDR3 sequence: CASTDPPTGSNSPLHF. The DNA for the CDR3 is TGTGCCAGTACCGACCCCCCGACAGGGAGTAATTCACCCCTCCACTTT.